The source of this TCR beta chain is a study of regulatory T cells in long-lasting Graves disease. Time point denoted: persistent/refractory GD, antithyroid drugs over 5 years with positive TRAb. Scientists built the TCR library using RNA that was extracted from PBMCs. Graves' disease diagnoses used American Thyroid Association guidelines. Combining iRepertoire HTBI primers with Arm-PCR of CDR3 regions, the authors built TCR beta libraries. MiXCR, applied by TCRdb to the multiplex PCR reads, yields one record per CDR3 protein. The data contain under 450,000 distinct CDR3 sequences, about a quarter of them singletons. Germline V lookup: CDR1 SGHRS, CDR2 YFSETQ. Losses at the gene ends were 3 bases for V and 5 bases for J; bases not matched to a gene: 9. The CDR3 sequence is 15 residues long.

This receptor was identified in a female donor with Graves disease. This rearrangement joins TRBV5-1 to TRBJ2-5; 8 positions agree with TRBD2. Specimen: peripheral blood mononuclear cells (PBMCs), collected when the disease was refractory, from a patient treated with antithyroid drugs. For the CDR3, the DNA is TGCGCCAGCAGCTCCCCCCTTAGCGGGATTGAGACCCAGTACTTC. Its protein product is CASSSPLSGIETQYF. Looking up the rest from reference TRBV5-1 and TRBJ2-5 gives the full variable domain: KAGVTQTPRYLIKTRGQQVTLSCSPISGHRSVSWYQQTPGQGLQFLFEYFSETQRNKGNFPGRFSGRQFSNSRSEMNVSTLELGDSALYLCASSSPLSGIETQYFGPGTRLLVL.